This T cell receptor beta chain was sequenced for a study of blood T cell repertoires in COVID-19. Study-level information: PBMCs, B-cell-depleted T cells, or T cells were the source of the cDNA or gDNA that made up the material.

Germline assignment: CDR1 MNHEY and CDR2 SMNVEV (reference sequence). This CDR3 contains 14 residues. The V gene end was trimmed by 4 bases and the J gene end by 7 bases; junction bases not matched to a gene: 6. The authors' processing: Reference gene primer amplification yielded estimated nucleated cell counts. The method was immunoSEQ multiplex PCR; TCRdb's version includes in-frame clones alone and lacks a portion of them. The DNA was the basis for D and trimming; V, J and clone size are from that table. This table holds 86,000 or so clones, around nine tenths found once. Sequencing was performed on peripheral blood. This chain connects TRBV27 to TRBJ2-2; 7 bases fit TRBD1. The receptor's source is a man over 45 with active or convalescent COVID-19. The CDR3 bases are TGTGCCAGCAGTTCAACAGGGGATGGCGGGGAGCTGTTTTTT. Translating it yields CASSSTGDGGELFF.